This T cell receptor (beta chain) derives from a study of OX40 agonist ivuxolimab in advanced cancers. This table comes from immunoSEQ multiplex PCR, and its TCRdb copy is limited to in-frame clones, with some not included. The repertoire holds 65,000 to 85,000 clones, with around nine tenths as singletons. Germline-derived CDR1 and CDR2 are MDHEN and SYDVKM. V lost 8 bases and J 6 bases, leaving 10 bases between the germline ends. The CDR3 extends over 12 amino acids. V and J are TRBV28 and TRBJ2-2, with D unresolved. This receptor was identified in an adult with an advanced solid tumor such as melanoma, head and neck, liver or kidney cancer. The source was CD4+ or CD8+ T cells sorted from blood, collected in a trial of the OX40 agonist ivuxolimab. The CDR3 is CASLREPGELFF. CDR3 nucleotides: TGTGCCAGCCTTAGGGAACCCGGGGAGCTGTTTTTT.